The clone carrying this T cell receptor (beta chain) was observed once. The sample originates from a study of shared clonotypes between healthy human individuals. V lost 5 bases, J lost 8 bases, and 10 bases lay in between. Germline lookup yields CDR1 SGHAT and CDR2 FQNNGV. CDR3 length: 12 amino acids. Only CD45RO-negative cells positively selected for CCR7 counted as naive CD8 cells, so terminally differentiated effector memory CD45RA+ cells were excluded. Clones were read by immunoSEQ multiplex PCR, and TCRdb kept only the in-frame ones, dropping some. The sample consists of about 2 million clones, 85% to 95% of them appearing once.

Sequencing input: naive CD8+ T cells sorted from blood. The sequence was collected from a man in his late teens or twenties in good health. The chain couples TRBV11-2 to TRBJ2-1, with D unresolved. Written as DNA, the CDR3 is TGTGCCAGCAGCCTTCTCCCGGATGAGCAGTTCTTC. Translating it yields CASSLLPDEQFF.